Given below is one T cell receptor (beta chain) in context. Its antigen is undetermined. Between the trimmed V and J ends, which lost 4 bases and 4 bases, there was a span of 25 bases. Germline-derived CDR1 and CDR2 are SGHTA and FQGNSA. This CDR3 contains 19 residues. One entry per CDR3 protein results from TCRdb running MiXCR on the reads. The repertoire has approximately 990,000 distinct CDR3 sequences, roughly 31% of them found once; the top ten carry over 12%. This record comes from a study of T cell repertoires in cytomegalovirus infection. V and J are TRBV7-2 and TRBJ2-2; a possible D gene is TRBD2 (6 bases). The source was cultured CD8+ T cells from PBMCs, collected from culture after CMV antigen stimulation. The TCR comes from a human donor in good health (CMV status not recorded). Some clones in this sample may be carry-over from other donors' samples. For the CDR3, the DNA is TGTGCCAGCAGCTGGGGACCTTACAGCACGTTGGGGGGCACCGGGGAGCTGTTTTTT. Its protein is CASSWGPYSTLGGTGELFF.